What follows are 12 T cell receptor beta chains derived from one specimen sequenced in a study of Graves' ophthalmopathy and Graves' hyperthyroidism. From RNA, the CDR3 regions of TCR beta chains were amplified and sequenced. RT-PCR in the first round used HTBI primers; a second-round multiplex PCR followed. MiXCR, applied by TCRdb to the multiplex PCR reads, yields one record per CDR3 protein. The sample shows about 220,000 distinct CDR3 sequences, roughly 21% of them seen only once. The source material was peripheral blood. The receptors here all came from a woman in her forties or fifties with Graves' ophthalmopathy.

The chain employs TRBV24-1 and TRBJ1-2; D uncertain. The V gene lost 5 bases and the J gene lost 4 bases, with 13 bases spanning the gap. Per the germline V gene, CDR1 is KGHDR and CDR2 is SFDVKD. The CDR3 has 14 residues. CDR3 sequence: CATSGPTSSYGYTF. The CDR3 coding sequence is TGTGCCACCAGTGGCCCGACCTCCTCCTATGGCTACACCTTC.

This clonotype appeared once. The V call is TRBV28, the J call TRBJ2-2; no firm D call. The germline V and J ends were trimmed by 7 bases and 5 bases, with 8 bases remaining between them. The germline gives CDR1 MDHEN, CDR2 SYDVKM. This CDR3 is 12 amino acids long. The CDR3 is CASKLGTGELFF. CDR3 sequence (DNA): TGTGCCAGCAAATTGGGAACCGGGGAGCTGTTTTTT. Full variable domain (remainder filled in from reference TRBV28 and TRBJ2-2): DVKVTQSSRYLVKRTGEKVFLECVQDMDHENMFWYRQDPGLGLRLIYFSYDVKMKEKGDIPEGYSVSREKKERFSLILESASTNQTSMYLCASKLGTGELFFGEGSRLTVL.

The DNA for the CDR3 is TGTGCCAGCAGCCGACAGGGTTCTTCCTACGAGCAGTACTTC. This gives the protein CASSRQGSSYEQYF. This chain joins TRBV12-3 or TRBV12-4 and TRBJ2-7; 7 nucleotides agree with TRBD1. Trimming removed 6 bases from V and 1 base from J; junction bases left unmatched: 6. This CDR3 has 14 amino acids.

In its sample, this clonotype was seen many times. A much larger clone lies one base from this, so it may be a read error. Here the CDR3 reads CAADQGASQPQHF. The CDR3 nucleotides read TGTGCCGCGGATCAGGGGGCCAGCCAGCCCCAGCATTTT. The chain has TRBV6-1 and TRBJ1-5, with 8 bases fitting TRBD1. Germline V gene lookup returns CDR1 MNHNS and CDR2 SASEGT. Losses at the gene ends were 11 bases for V and 7 bases for J; bases not matched to a gene: 10. This CDR3 comprises 13 residues.

This clonotype was seen ten or more times. This rearrangement joins TRBV6-5 to TRBJ2-7; 7 nucleotides match TRBD2. The germline gives CDR1 MNHEY, CDR2 SVGAGI. Trimming cost V 2 bases and J 6 bases; bases outside gene matches: 7. The CDR3 is made up of 14 amino acids. The CDR3, as DNA: TGTGCCAGCAGTTACGATGCGGGAGCCAGCGAGCAGTACTTC. Protein: CASSYDAGASEQYF.

This clonotype was detected only once. The chain combines TRBV5-1 with TRBJ2-7; 14 positions match TRBD2. This CDR3 has 17 residues. Germline CDR1 SGHRS, CDR2 YFSETQ. Germline trimming cut 1 base from V and 6 bases from J; bases unmatched to any gene: 9. CDR3 sequence: CASSLLGTSGRGGEQYF. CDR3 sequence (DNA): TGCGCCAGCAGCTTGCTTGGGACTAGCGGGAGAGGGGGCGAGCAGTACTTC.

This clonotype has at least ten counts. V and J are TRBV7-9 and TRBJ1-5, with TRBD1 matching over 9 bases. The CDR3 consists of 15 residues. CDR1 and CDR2 from the germline V gene are SEHNR and FQNEAQ (reference sequence). V dropped 4 bases and J dropped 6; count of bases not matched to a gene: 7. In nucleotides, the CDR3 is TGTGCCAGCAGCTCGGACAGGGGCAGGGGTCAGCCCCAGCATTTT. It encodes CASSSDRGRGQPQHF.

Concerning this clonotype: One base away lies a much larger clone, so this may be a sequencing read error. The chain recombines TRBV7-9 with TRBJ2-5; 8 nucleotides align to TRBD1. This CDR3 is 16 amino acids long. Germline CDR1 and CDR2: SEHNR and FQNEAQ (reference sequence). CDR3 region: CASSLSLGQGRETLYF. In DNA form, the CDR3 reads TGTGCCAGCAGCCTGAGTCTAGGACAGGGACGAGAGACCCTGTACTTC.

This clonotype has at least ten counts. The J gene is TRBJ2-7, the V gene TRBV12-3 or TRBV12-4; D is undetermined. This CDR3 has 13 amino acids. Between the trimmed V and J ends, which lost 2 bases and 6 bases, there was a span of 11 bases. The chain's CDR3 is CASSLFSSGEQYF. The CDR3 DNA sequence: TGTGCCAGCAGTTTATTTTCCTCAGGCGAGCAGTACTTC.

This chain connects TRBV6-1 to TRBJ2-5, with TRBD2 matching 11 bases. Germline assignment: CDR1 MNHNS and CDR2 SASEGT. V lost 11 bases, J lost 1 base, and 6 bases stayed unmatched. This CDR3 is 14 amino acids long. CDR3 nucleotides: TGTGCCGTACTTAGCGGGGGGGCCCAAGAGACCCAGTACTTC. It translates to CAVLSGGAQETQYF.

On this clonotype: This may stem from a read error, because a much larger clone lies one nucleotide away. The chain combines TRBV29-1 with TRBJ1-2; D unclear. The CDR3 runs 12 residues. Germline CDR1 and CDR2: SQVTM and ANQGSEA. The CDR3: CSVEPLGYGYAF. DNA for the CDR3: TGCAGCGTTGAACCCCTCGGCTATGGCTACGCCTTC.

In its sample, this clonotype was seen many times. V is TRBV10-1 and J is TRBJ1-3; D unclear. Trimming removed 4 bases from V and 0 bases from J, with 7 bases in between. The CDR3 is made up of 14 amino acids. The germline gives CDR1 WNHNN, CDR2 SYGVQD (reference sequence). The CDR3 loop is CASSGQPSGNTIYF. The CDR3 DNA sequence: TGCGCCAGCAGTGGCCAACCCTCTGGAAACACCATATATTTT.